These 18 T cell receptor beta chains were all obtained from the same sample, sequenced in a study of blood T cell repertoires in COVID-19 (dated by TCRdb to the early 2020s). Library creation used the immunoSEQ multiplex PCR assay. The source is immuneACCESS, and TCRdb retained only in-frame sequences with V and J called. Part of the clones is not carried over; for the studies checked, unresolved V genes explain less than half of this, and the remainder is unexplained. This sample is represented by over 120,000 clones; more than 60% of them were singletons. The ten largest clones represent 1.9% of the sample. The sequencing sample was made of peripheral blood. These receptors came from a woman aged 55-70 years with acute or convalescent COVID-19.

The rearrangement joins TRBV28 to TRBJ2-7, with D perhaps matching TRBD2 (6 bases). V was trimmed by 6 bases and J by 2 bases, leaving 17 bases between them. The CDR3 covers 15 residues. Looked up from germline, CDR1 is MDHEN and CDR2 is SYDVKM. CDR3 in DNA: TGTGCCAGCAGACACTCGGCGGGAATTACCTACGAGCAGTACTTC. The encoded protein is CASRHSAGITYEQYF.

The rearrangement links TRBV9 to TRBJ2-1; a possible D gene is TRBD1 (5 bases). This CDR3 spans 15 amino acids. Trimming left V 0 bases short and J 2 bases short, with 9 bases between. Per germline, CDR1 SGDLS and CDR2 YYNGEE. Here the CDR3 reads CASSVVGETYNEQFF. The CDR3 DNA follows: TGTGCCAGCAGCGTAGTAGGGGAAACCTACAATGAGCAGTTCTTC.

This clone has a handful of counts. This chain uses TRBV15 with TRBJ1-6; D uncertain. The CDR3 consists of 14 residues. V was shortened by 1 base and J by 8 bases, with 9 bases between the two germline ends. Germline V gene data show CDR1 as LNHNV and CDR2 as YYDKDF (reference sequence). The CDR3 nucleotides read TGTGCCACCAGCAGAGTCCGAGTCGATTCACCCCTCCACTTT. Protein sequence: CATSRVRVDSPLHF.

This clone came up a few times. The chain recombines TRBV2 with TRBJ1-2; D is undetermined. CDR1 and CDR2 (germline): SNHLY, FYNNEI. With 10 bases removed from V and 4 bases from J, the gap between germline ends came to 13 bases. This CDR3 has 12 amino acids. The CDR3 region is CAIPPRGYGYTF. In DNA, the CDR3 is TGTGCCATCCCCCCCCGGGGCTATGGCTACACCTTC.

The chain links TRBV12-3 or TRBV12-4 to TRBJ2-7; maybe TRBD2 (5 bases). CDR3 length equals 13 residues. The ends were cut back, 4 bases at V and 1 base at J, with 8 bases in the middle. The CDR3 bases are TGTGCCAGCAGTTCCGGGGTTTCCTACGAGCAGTACTTC. This encodes CASSSGVSYEQYF.

This rearrangement joins TRBV28 to TRBJ1-4; D ambiguous. The CDR3 is made up of 11 amino acids. V shed 6 bases and J shed 7 bases, with 6 bases lying between them. In germline, CDR1 is MDHEN, CDR2 SYDVKM. CDR3 nucleotides: TGTGCCAGCAGATTTAGTGAAAAACTGTTTTTT. It specifies CASRFSEKLFF.

This clone was picked up one time. The chain carries TRBV30 and TRBJ2-7; D remains unclear. Germline CDR1 and CDR2: GTSNPN and SVGIG (reference sequence). Trimming cost V 2 bases and J 6 bases, with 17 bases left between them. This CDR3 spans 14 amino acids. DNA for the CDR3: TGTGCCTGGAGTCGAGGAAATGCCCTCTCCGAGCAGTACTTC. Amino acid sequence: CAWSRGNALSEQYF.

J is TRBJ2-5 and V is TRBV5-1; the D gene is possibly TRBD1 (6 bases). This CDR3 has 14 residues. V shed 4 bases and J shed 1 base, with 11 bases lying between them. Germline lookup yields CDR1 SGHRS and CDR2 YFSETQ. For the CDR3, the DNA is TGCGCCAGCAGCCTCGGACAGCTCCAAGAGACCCAGTACTTC. As protein: CASSLGQLQETQYF. The full variable domain, its missing parts supplied by reference TRBV5-1 and TRBJ2-5, is KAGVTQTPRYLIKTRGQQVTLSCSPISGHRSVSWYQQTPGQGLQFLFEYFSETQRNKGNFPGRFSGRQFSNSRSEMNVSTLELGDSALYLCASSLGQLQETQYFGPGTRLLVL.

This rearrangement joins TRBV2 to TRBJ2-7; maybe TRBD1 (6 bases). CDR3 length: 15 residues. Germline V gene data show CDR1 as SNHLY and CDR2 as FYNNEI. V was cut by 6 bases and J by 1 base, with 16 bases left in between. The CDR3 region is CASRPDRLRSYEQYF. As DNA, the CDR3 is TGTGCCAGCAGACCCGACAGGCTACGATCCTACGAGCAGTACTTC.

The chain is built from TRBV7-2 and TRBJ1-1; D is ambiguous. CDR3 length: 13 amino acids. The V gene's germline CDR1 is SGHTA and CDR2 FQGNSA. V was trimmed by 4 bases and J by 3 bases, leaving 9 bases between them. The CDR3 DNA sequence: TGTGCCAGCAGCTCACGGGTGGACACTGAAGCTTTCTTT. Its protein is CASSSRVDTEAFF.

V is TRBV7-8 and J is TRBJ1-4, with unresolved D. The CDR3 contains 14 residues. Germline loops: CDR1 SGHVS, CDR2 FQNEAQ. Trimming took 3 bases from V and 7 from J, leaving 12 bases between them. The CDR3 protein is CASSFYGSGEKLFF. The CDR3 DNA reads TGTGCCAGCAGCTTTTATGGGAGCGGTGAAAAACTGTTTTTT.

The V call is TRBV7-3, the J call TRBJ2-5; perhaps TRBD1 as D (5 bases). CDR3 length: 13 residues. V gave up 6 bases and J gave up 6 bases, with 14 bases separating them. Germline CDR1 reads SGHTA; CDR2 reads FQGTGA. CDR3 region: CASSSSRGKTQYF. Here the CDR3 DNA reads TGTGCCAGCAGTTCCTCAAGGGGAAAGACCCAGTACTTC.

V usage is TRBV27 and J usage is TRBJ1-2, with D perhaps TRBD1 (6 bases). The CDR3 sequence is 14 residues long. The V end lost 0 bases, the J end lost 7 bases, and 12 bases lay between the germline ends. Germline values: CDR1 MNHEY, CDR2 SMNVEV (reference sequence). CDR3: CASSLSPTGTGYTF. The CDR3 DNA reads as TGTGCCAGCAGTTTATCCCCAACAGGGACTGGCTACACCTTC.

The chain employs TRBV30 and TRBJ1-4; possible D gene TRBD1, 5 bases. This CDR3 is built from 15 residues. Germline V CDR1 and CDR2: GTSNPN, SVGIG (reference sequence). V was trimmed by 1 base and J by 7 bases, leaving 16 bases between them. In nucleotides, the CDR3 is TGTGCCTGGAGTGGGGGCGGGGCAGGAGGTGAAAAACTGTTTTTT. Protein: CAWSGGGAGGEKLFF.

The CDR3 bases are TGTGCCAGCAGCTTACGCAGGGTGAATTCACCCCTCCACTTT. Protein: CASSLRRVNSPLHF. The chain has TRBV7-2 and TRBJ1-6, with D tentatively TRBD1 (5 bases). V was trimmed by 2 bases and J by 7 bases, leaving 9 bases between them. The CDR3 length is 14 residues. CDR1 is SGHTA and CDR2 is FQGNSA in the germline V gene.

The rearrangement uses TRBV5-1 and TRBJ2-2; 12 positions agree with TRBD2. The CDR3 has 17 amino acids. In germline, CDR1 is SGHRS, CDR2 YFSETQ. Losses at the gene ends were 1 base for V and 6 bases for J; bases not matched to a gene: 7. The CDR3 sequence: CASSLMLAGGPAGELFF. CDR3 in DNA: TGCGCCAGCAGCTTGATGCTAGCGGGAGGGCCCGCCGGGGAGCTGTTTTTT. The full variable domain, with the rest looked up from reference TRBV5-1 and TRBJ2-2, is KAGVTQTPRYLIKTRGQQVTLSCSPISGHRSVSWYQQTPGQGLQFLFEYFSETQRNKGNFPGRFSGRQFSNSRSEMNVSTLELGDSALYLCASSLMLAGGPAGELFFGEGSRLTVL.

This clone appeared a single time. The chain couples TRBV12-5 to TRBJ2-3; D remains ambiguous. The germline V gene encodes CDR1 LGHNT and CDR2 FRNRAP. The V gene lost 4 bases and the J gene lost 1 base, with 9 bases spanning the gap. The CDR3 loop spans 14 amino acids. The CDR3 DNA follows: TGTGCTAGTGGTTCGGAGTGGGGCACAGATACGCAGTATTTT. This translates into CASGSEWGTDTQYF.

This rearrangement joins TRBV15 to TRBJ1-1, with 8 bases aligning to TRBD1. V trimming: 3 bases; J trimming: 7 bases; junction bases outside the gene matches: 4. This CDR3 has 13 residues. Germline-derived CDR1 and CDR2 are LNHNV and YYDKDF (reference sequence). The CDR3 coding sequence is TGTGCCACCAGCAGGGACAGGGCGGATGAAGCTTTCTTT. This sequence encodes CATSRDRADEAFF.